This is a list of T cell receptor beta chains from one sample in a study of T cell clones after liver transplantation. The method was immunoSEQ multiplex PCR; TCRdb's version includes in-frame clones alone and lacks a portion of them. Of roughly 55,000 clones detected, more than 65% appear once; the ten largest clones hold 9.5% to 10%. Sequenced material: CD4+ T cells from blood, taken approximately 54 months after liver transplant. All receptors derive from a human patient who received a liver transplant. Some T cells here may be from the graft donor. The CDR3 runs from the conserved cysteine through the conserved F or W. The D gene is left open where the match is weak. Clone size, where shown, is once, few, many, or a class for clones that have expanded.

D gene	clone size	J gene	V gene	CDR3 protein	CDR3 DNA
-	-	TRBJ2-7	TRBV28	CASSLLSGKYEQYF	TGTGCCAGCAGTTTACTATCTGGGAAATACGAGCAGTACTTC
TRBD1	once	TRBJ1-1	TRBV5-1	CASSLAGAGGTEAFF	TGCGCCAGCAGCTTGGCCGGAGCAGGGGGCACTGAAGCTTTCTTT
-	-	TRBJ1-2	TRBV10-3	CAISELGEGGYTF	TGTGCCATCAGTGAGCTGGGTGAGGGTGGCTACACCTTC
-	few	TRBJ1-5	TRBV25-1	CASSESGLNQPQHF	TGTGCCAGCAGTGAATCGGGGTTAAATCAGCCCCAGCATTTT
TRBD1	-	TRBJ1-1	TRBV6-1	CASSEVHRTGDTEAFF	TGTGCCAGCAGTGAAGTACACCGGACAGGGGACACTGAAGCTTTCTTT
TRBD1	-	TRBJ2-7	TRBV27	CASIDRDEQYF	TGTGCCAGCATCGACAGGGACGAGCAGTACTTC
TRBD2	-	TRBJ2-5	TRBV5-1	CASSRGGEVETQYF	TGCGCCAGCAGCCGCGGGGGAGAGGTGGAGACCCAGTACTTC
-	-	TRBJ1-6	TRBV27	CASSLRAAPGRNNSPLHF	TGTGCCAGCAGTTTACGCGCCGCCCCCGGGAGGAATAATTCACCCCTCCACTTT
-	few	TRBJ1-1	TRBV21-1	CASTQGGAGTEAFF	TGTGCCAGCACTCAGGGGGGGGCCGGCACTGAAGCTTTCTTT
-	once	TRBJ2-2	TRBV14	CASSQNTGPGELFF	TGTGCCAGCAGCCAAAATACAGGGCCCGGGGAGCTGTTTTTT
-	-	TRBJ1-1	TRBV19	CASSSQKNTEAFF	TGTGCCAGTAGTTCCCAGAAGAACACTGAAGCTTTCTTT
TRBD1	-	TRBJ1-4	TRBV5-4	CASSSQGSGEKLFF	TGTGCCAGCAGCTCACAGGGGTCTGGTGAAAAACTGTTTTTT
TRBD2	-	TRBJ2-2	TRBV28	CASSSLAGVPGELFF	TGTGCCAGCAGTTCACTAGCGGGGGTCCCCGGGGAGCTGTTTTTT
TRBD1	-	TRBJ1-5	TRBV10-3	CAISGGTGVTSNQPQHF	TGTGCCATCAGTGGGGGGACAGGTGTAACCAGCAATCAGCCCCAGCATTTT
-	-	TRBJ2-7	TRBV18	CASSLSTADDEQYF	TGTGCCAGCTCACTGTCAACAGCTGATGACGAGCAGTACTTC
-	-	TRBJ2-7	TRBV5-5	CASSPGGPPYEQYF	TGTGCCAGCAGCCCCGGCGGGCCGCCCTACGAGCAGTACTTC
TRBD1	-	TRBJ1-2	TRBV11-2	CASSSQSTRQGRIYGYTF	TGTGCCAGCAGCTCACAATCAACCCGACAGGGGAGGATATATGGCTACACCTTC
-	-	TRBJ1-5	TRBV19	CASSPFRGNQPQHF	TGTGCCAGTAGTCCATTTAGGGGGAATCAGCCCCAGCATTTT
-	few	TRBJ2-3	TRBV14	CASSQDRYTQYF	TGTGCCAGCAGCCAAGATCGATATACGCAGTATTTT
TRBD1	-	TRBJ1-4	TRBV5-4	CATAQGADEKLFF	TGTGCCACCGCACAGGGGGCGGATGAAAAACTGTTTTTT
-	-	TRBJ2-7	TRBV4-1	CASSRQPLEYEQYF	TGCGCCAGCAGCCGACAACCCTTGGAGTACGAGCAGTACTTC
TRBD1	-	TRBJ2-1	TRBV7-9	CASSSSGTGTYNEQFF	TGTGCCAGCAGCTCATCCGGGACAGGGACCTACAATGAGCAGTTCTTC
-	-	TRBJ1-1	TRBV6-5	CASSYSKATEAFF	TGTGCCAGCAGTTACTCGAAGGCCACTGAAGCTTTCTTT
-	once	TRBJ1-1	TRBV19	CASSKGALNTEAFF	TGTGCCAGTAGTAAAGGCGCCTTGAACACTGAAGCTTTCTTT
-	-	TRBJ1-1	TRBV14	CASSQVMNTEAFF	TGTGCCAGCAGCCAAGTTATGAACACTGAAGCTTTCTTT
-	once	TRBJ2-7	TRBV6-4	CASGHPGQGYEQYF	TGTGCCAGCGGCCACCCGGGGCAGGGCTACGAGCAGTACTTC
-	-	TRBJ1-4	TRBV18	CASSQGSTNEKLFF	TGTGCCAGCTCACAGGGTTCAACTAATGAAAAACTGTTTTTT
TRBD2	-	TRBJ2-7	TRBV28	CASRREGVCHF	TGTGCCAGCAGGCGGGAGGGGGTTTGTCACTTC
TRBD2	few	TRBJ2-1	TRBV2	CASSEWAAGGVDEQFF	TGTGCCAGCAGTGAATGGGCGGCGGGGGGTGTCGATGAGCAGTTCTTC
TRBD1	-	TRBJ2-7	TRBV6-1	CASSPQTGSRYEQYF	TGTGCCAGCAGTCCCCAGACAGGGTCGAGGTACGAGCAGTACTTC
TRBD1	few	TRBJ2-7	TRBV27	CASRWTGTGVSYEQYF	TGTGCCAGCAGATGGACCGGGACAGGGGTATCCTACGAGCAGTACTTC
-	-	TRBJ1-5	TRBV4-1	CASSQEDRSSNQPQHF	TGCGCCAGCAGCCAAGAAGACCGTTCCAGCAATCAGCCCCAGCATTTT
TRBD1	few	TRBJ2-2	TRBV19	CATVPGQGAIETGELFF	TGTGCCACCGTACCGGGACAGGGGGCAATCGAGACCGGGGAGCTGTTTTTT
-	-	TRBJ1-2	TRBV30	CAWSLGSGRTDF	TGTGCCTGGAGCCTCGGGAGTGGGAGGACCGACTTC
-	few	TRBJ2-1	TRBV12-2	CASRLCDEQFF	TGTGCAAGTCGCCTCTGCGATGAGCAGTTCTTC
-	few	TRBJ1-5	TRBV4-1	CASSVREGNQPQHF	TGCGCCAGCAGCGTCAGGGAAGGAAATCAGCCCCAGCATTTT